Listed here are 19 T cell receptor beta chains from one sample, sequenced in a study of identical twins. TCRdb redid the calling of the 5' RACE reads with MiXCR, one entry per CDR3 protein. Counted here are about 300,000 distinct CDR3 sequences, around 12% occurring once; the ten biggest clones make up approximately 7.5%. This same sample was also part of a study on yellow fever vaccine responses in identical twins.

Material: CD8+ T cells sorted from blood. The receptors derive from a young woman in good health.

The gene calls are TRBV9 and TRBJ2-1, with D perhaps being TRBD1 or TRBD2 (5 bases each). The CDR3 consists of 13 residues. Germline assignment: CDR1 SGDLS and CDR2 YYNGEE. Trimming left V 4 bases short and J 10 bases short, with 15 bases between. CDR3 protein: CASSPQSREEQFF. The CDR3 nucleotides are TGTGCCAGCAGCCCCCAATCCAGGGAGGAGCAGTTCTTC.

This clonotype was seen a handful of times. The chain has TRBV4-1 and TRBJ1-6; 8 bases are shared with TRBD1. The CDR3 is made up of 13 amino acids. The V gene end was trimmed by 4 bases and the J gene end by 7 bases; junction bases not matched to a gene: 0. Germline V gene data show CDR1 as MGHRA and CDR2 as YSYEKL. The CDR3 loop is CASSRDRNSPLHF. CDR3 sequence (DNA): TGCGCCAGCAGCCGGGACAGGAATTCACCCCTCCACTTT.

V is TRBV7-9 and J is TRBJ2-1; 9 bases fit TRBD2. Per germline, CDR1 SEHNR and CDR2 FQNEAQ (reference sequence). The CDR3 consists of 16 residues. Germline trimming cut 3 bases from V and 6 bases from J; bases unmatched to any gene: 9. CDR3 DNA sequence: TGTGCCAGCAGCTTTCCCCCTCCTAGCGGGACCAATGAGCAGTTCTTC. Translation gives CASSFPPPSGTNEQFF.

This clonotype appeared a few times. V usage is TRBV7-9 and J usage is TRBJ2-7; D remains unclear. The CDR3 consists of 16 residues. From germline, CDR1 is SEHNR and CDR2 FQNEAQ (reference sequence). Deletions cut 0 bases from V and 1 base from J, with 13 bases between. The CDR3 DNA reads TGTGCCAGCAGCTTAGCGCCCGACCAGAGGTCCTACGAGCAGTACTTC. Translating it yields CASSLAPDQRSYEQYF.

The chain is built from TRBV6-5 and TRBJ2-5; 7 bases fit TRBD2. Germline CDR1 is MNHEY and CDR2 is SVGAGI. The CDR3 runs to 15 residues. After removal of 2 bases from V and 4 bases from J, the junction contained 7 bases not matched to a gene. CDR3 region: CASSYGGGVRETQYF. CDR3 coding DNA: TGTGCCAGCAGTTACGGGGGGGGTGTTCGAGAGACCCAGTACTTC.

The sample holds a few counts of this clonotype. The CDR3 spells CASSPDRGRNTGELFF. Written as DNA, the CDR3 is TGTGCCAGCAGTCCAGACAGGGGGCGGAACACCGGGGAGCTGTTTTTT. The chain links TRBV6-1 to TRBJ2-2; 10 bases match TRBD1. The CDR3 totals 16 residues. The trim removed 5 bases at V and 1 base at J, leaving 4 bases unmatched. CDR1 MNHNS and CDR2 SASEGT come from the germline V gene.

In this sample, this clonotype turned up a few times. The gene calls are TRBV12-3 or TRBV12-4 and TRBJ2-1, with 7 bases lining up with TRBD1. The ends lost 6 bases at V and 8 bases at J; junction bases unmatched: 16. This CDR3 region has 16 residues. CDR3 sequence: CASSPPKTTGTHEQFF. The CDR3 DNA follows: TGTGCCAGCAGCCCCCCCAAAACGACAGGGACCCATGAGCAGTTCTTC.

This clonotype turned up a few times. V and J are TRBV18 and TRBJ2-5, with D perhaps assigned TRBD1 or TRBD2 (5 bases each). Germline values: CDR1 KGHSH, CDR2 LQKENI. V was clipped by 1 base and J by 1 base, with 7 bases between them. The CDR3 extends over 14 amino acids. The chain's CDR3 is CASSPRGTQETQYF. The CDR3 bases are TGTGCCAGCTCACCACGAGGGACCCAAGAGACCCAGTACTTC.

This clonotype occurred a few times. V gene TRBV11-2 combines with J gene TRBJ2-5; 8 nucleotides line up with TRBD1. CDR1 is SGHAT and CDR2 is FQNNGV in the germline V gene. CDR3 length: 17 residues. The trim removed 1 base at V and 3 bases at J, leaving 10 bases unmatched. The CDR3 loop reads CASSLGDRGDQEETQYF. In nucleotides, the CDR3 is TGTGCCAGCAGCTTAGGCGACAGGGGAGATCAGGAAGAGACCCAGTACTTC.

The chain has TRBV27 and TRBJ2-1; D ambiguous. CDR3 length: 14 amino acids. V lost 0 bases, J lost 2 bases, and 5 bases lay in between. Germline CDR1 reads MNHEY; CDR2 reads SMNVEV (reference sequence). CDR3 region: CASSLSAPYNEQFF. As DNA, the CDR3 is TGTGCCAGCAGTTTATCAGCCCCCTACAATGAGCAGTTCTTC.

The table lists this clonotype with a few counts. The chain carries TRBV11-3 and TRBJ2-1, with 7 positions matching TRBD2. CDR3 length: 15 residues. CDR1 is SGHNT and CDR2 is YENEEA in the germline V gene. V was pared by 8 bases and J by 0 bases, with 7 bases of the junction left unmatched. Here the CDR3 reads CASQTGGDSYNEQFF. The CDR3 DNA follows: TGTGCCAGCCAGACGGGAGGCGACTCCTACAATGAGCAGTTCTTC. Full variable domain (remainder filled in from reference TRBV11-3 and TRBJ2-1): EAGVVQSPRYKIIEKKQPVAFWCNPISGHNTLYWYLQNLGQGPELLIRYENEEAVDDSQLPKDRFSAERLKGVDSTLKIQPAELGDSAVYLCASQTGGDSYNEQFFGPGTRLTVL.

The CDR3 protein is CASKTGHFQETQYF. The CDR3 DNA is TGTGCCAGCAAGACGGGACACTTCCAAGAGACCCAGTACTTC. The gene calls are TRBV2 and TRBJ2-5; the D gene is possibly TRBD1 (6 bases). The CDR3 length is 14 residues. Trimming took 7 bases from V and 1 from J, leaving 13 bases between them. Germline CDR1 reads SNHLY; CDR2 reads FYNNEI.

J is TRBJ2-3 and V is TRBV6-2 or TRBV6-3; D gene uncertain. The germline V gene has CDR1 MNHEY and CDR2 SVGEGT. There are 13 residues in the CDR3. V dropped 4 bases and J dropped 2 bases, with 7 bases sitting between them. The CDR3 is CASSLEYTDTQYF. The CDR3 DNA reads as TGTGCCAGCAGTTTGGAGTACACAGATACGCAGTATTTT.

This clonotype appeared many times. This rearrangement joins TRBV4-1 to TRBJ2-3; D not resolved. Germline values: CDR1 MGHRA, CDR2 YSYEKL. The CDR3 has 15 amino acids. The V end lost 1 base, the J end lost 2 bases, and 10 bases lay between the germline ends. The CDR3 loop is CASSQVNRFTDTQYF. The DNA for the CDR3 is TGCGCCAGCAGCCAAGTCAATAGGTTCACAGATACGCAGTATTTT.

The chain has TRBV7-8 and TRBJ1-4, with a possible D match to TRBD1 (6 bases). V lost 2 bases and J 10 bases, leaving 20 bases between the germline ends. The V gene's germline CDR1 is SGHVS and CDR2 FQNEAQ. The CDR3 length is 16 residues. The CDR3 protein is CASSLRETTGGGKLFF. Here the CDR3 DNA reads TGTGCCAGCAGCTTAAGGGAGACGACAGGAGGTGGAAAACTGTTTTTT.

The chain couples TRBV14 to TRBJ1-1; D unclear. The CDR3 consists of 15 residues. Trimming cost V 2 bases and J 4 bases, with 14 bases left between them. Germline CDR1 is SGHDN and CDR2 is FVKESK. In DNA, the CDR3 is TGTGCCAGCAGCCAACTCCTAGGATCCGGCACTGAAGCTTTCTTT. Amino acids: CASSQLLGSGTEAFF.

This clonotype has at least ten counts. V and J are TRBV29-1 and TRBJ2-1, with 15 bases lining up with TRBD2. Per the germline V gene, CDR1 is SQVTM and CDR2 is ANQGSEA. The junction had 6 bases not matched to a gene; V was cut back by 3 bases and J by 9 bases. This CDR3 region has 15 residues. CDR3 amino acids: CSVDEGLAGGIEQFF. DNA of the CDR3: TGCAGCGTTGATGAGGGACTAGCGGGAGGTATTGAGCAGTTCTTC.

This clonotype was picked up a small number of times. The V call is TRBV12-3 or TRBV12-4, the J call TRBJ2-1, with 8 bases that match TRBD1. V lost 5 bases and J lost 6; bases outside the gene matches: 0. This CDR3 has 12 amino acids. CDR3 nucleotide sequence: TGTGCCAGCAGTGGACAGGGCAATGAGCAGTTCTTC. Translated, it gives CASSGQGNEQFF.

This clonotype was observed a few times. The chain links TRBV6-5 to TRBJ2-1, with D possibly being TRBD2 (6 bases). Germline V gene lookup returns CDR1 MNHEY and CDR2 SVGAGI. There are 15 residues in the CDR3. V lost 0 bases, J lost 6 bases, and 12 bases lay in between. The CDR3 bases are TGTGCCAGCAGTTACTCGGGCGGGACCTTCAATGAGCAGTTCTTC. Translation: CASSYSGGTFNEQFF.